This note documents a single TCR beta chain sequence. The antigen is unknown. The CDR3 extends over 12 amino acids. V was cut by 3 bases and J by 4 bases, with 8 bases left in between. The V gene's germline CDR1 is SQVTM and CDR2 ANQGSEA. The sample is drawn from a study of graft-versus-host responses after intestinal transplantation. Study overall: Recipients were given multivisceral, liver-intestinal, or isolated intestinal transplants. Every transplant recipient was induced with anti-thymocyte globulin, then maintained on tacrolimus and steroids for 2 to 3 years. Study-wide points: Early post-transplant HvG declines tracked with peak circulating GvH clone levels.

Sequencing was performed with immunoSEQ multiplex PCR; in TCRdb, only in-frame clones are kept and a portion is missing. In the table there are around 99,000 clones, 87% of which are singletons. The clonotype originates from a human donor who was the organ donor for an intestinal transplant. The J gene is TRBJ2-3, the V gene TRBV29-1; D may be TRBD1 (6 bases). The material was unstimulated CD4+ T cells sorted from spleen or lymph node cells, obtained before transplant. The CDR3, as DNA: TGCAGCGTTGACAGGGGCTCAGATACGCAGTATTTT. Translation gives CSVDRGSDTQYF.